The clone carrying this T cell receptor beta chain showed up just a few times. Following extraction, RNA underwent reverse transcription to cDNA, which served as the sequencing template. TCRdb's copy holds only in-frame clones and misses some; the assay was immunoSEQ multiplex PCR. The sample shows 150,000 to 200,000 clones, 58% of them seen only once. Treatment denoted: oral pan-JAK inhibitor, 5-10 mg twice daily. The sample belongs to a study of CD8+ T cells in alopecia areata. In the study overall: It was oral tofacitinib, at 5 to 10 mg twice daily, that treated patients received. Severity was scored as percentage of affected scalp area in treated patients.

The CDR3 covers 14 residues. V lost 3 bases and J lost 4; bases outside the gene matches: 8. Per the germline V gene, CDR1 is SQVTM and CDR2 is ANQGSEA. The starting material was CD4+ T cells sorted from blood, obtained between weeks 55 and 65, from a patient treated with tofacitinib. The receptor comes from a human donor with alopecia areata. This chain uses TRBV29-1 with TRBJ2-5; 7 bases align to TRBD2. DNA of the CDR3: TGCAGCGTTGATCCCAGCGGGGCCACAGAGACCCAGTACTTC. It specifies CSVDPSGATETQYF.